The 26 T cell receptor beta chains reported below all come from one sample, sequenced in a study of CD8+CD57+ T cells in acquired aplastic anemia listed by TCRdb under 2018. The patients picked for sequencing were ones in whom flow cytometry had shown an expansion of CD8+CD57+ cells. Reads for this sample came from an Illumina HiSeq 2000. Genomic DNA was used as template for profiling of TCR beta VDJ combinations and CDR3 sequences. TCRdb reprocessed the public reads (quality trimming at Q25 with fastp, clone calling with MiXCR) and kept in-frame beta chains. Every distinct CDR3 protein forms one entry, paired with its most common genes and DNA. This sample lists 270,000 or so distinct CDR3 sequences; approximately 86% were detected once. The ten top clones hold around 40% of the sample. Material for sequencing was sorted CD4+, CD8+, or CD8+CD57+ T cells (not recorded which) from PBMCs. The receptors were gathered from a human donor with aplastic anemia.

In regard to this clonotype: Germline and junction disagree at one end, which may indicate a read error. The V gene is TRBV2, the J gene TRBJ2-1, with D perhaps matching TRBD2 (6 bases). This CDR3 region has 13 residues. Germline V gene sequence: CDR1 SNHLY, CDR2 FYNNEI. CDR3 sequence: CASGDGLTGTLYF. DNA of the CDR3: TGTGCCAGCGGGGACGGACTAACGGGAACTCTGTATTTC.

The rearrangement links TRBV11-1 to TRBJ2-4; D unresolved. The CDR3 contains 12 residues. Trimming shortened V by 8 bases and J by 10 bases, and 15 bases separated the two germline ends. The V gene's germline CDR1 is SGHAT and CDR2 FQDESV (reference sequence). Here the CDR3 DNA reads TGTGCCAGCGGAGAGGCTGGGATTATTCAGTACTTC. It translates to CASGEAGIIQYF. Full variable domain (missing parts from reference TRBV11-1 and TRBJ2-4): EAEVAQSPRYKITEKSQAVAFWCDPISGHATLYWYRQILGQGPELLVQFQDESVVDDSQLPKDRFSAERLKGVDSTLKIQPAELGDSAMYLCASGEAGIIQYFGAGTRLSVL.

Comments on this clonotype: A read error may produce the germline difference seen at one junction end. This chain joins TRBV4-1 and TRBJ2-5, with unresolved D. CDR3 length: 13 residues. Germline V gene data show CDR1 as MGHRA and CDR2 as YSYEKL. The CDR3: CASSLIGWKTQYF. CDR3 DNA: TGTGCCAGCAGCTTGATAGGTTGGAAGACCCAGTACTTC.

The V gene is TRBV7-9, the J gene TRBJ1-1; D is ambiguous. Trimming removed 3 bases at V and 11 bases at J, with 25 bases between. The CDR3 is made up of 16 amino acids. CDR1 is SEHNR, CDR2 FQNEAQ, per germline (reference sequence). The CDR3 DNA reads as TGTGCCAGCAGCTTTCAACCAAGCGGGGTGAGCGATGAGGCTTTCTTT. This gives the protein CASSFQPSGVSDEAFF.

Turning to this clonotype: One end of the junction varies from germline; a read error may be responsible. V gene TRBV9 combines with J gene TRBJ2-5; D is uncertain. The CDR3 is 14 residues long. CDR1 and CDR2 (germline): SGDLS, YYNGEE. CDR3 sequence (DNA): TGTGCCACCAGCAGAGGCTCCAGCCAAGAGATCAAGTACTTC. Translated: CATSRGSSQEIKYF.

In this sample, this clonotype turned up many times. This sequence joins TRBV6-5 and TRBJ1-1; TRBD1 aligns across 8 bases. Germline assignment: CDR1 MNHEY and CDR2 SVGAGI. There are 15 residues in the CDR3. The junction had 6 bases not matched to a gene; V was cut back by 6 bases and J by 0 bases. DNA for the CDR3: TGTGCCAGCAGGCCGACAGGGGAAATGAACACTGAAGCTTTCTTT. Encoded protein: CASRPTGEMNTEAFF.

In DNA form, the CDR3 reads TGTGCCAGCAGTGGGGGTTTTGACTATGGCTACACCTTC. Amino acids: CASSGGFDYGYTF. This chain connects TRBV2 to TRBJ1-2; no firm D call. CDR1 is SNHLY and CDR2 is FYNNEI in the germline V gene. Trimming shortened V by 4 bases and J by 3 bases, and 9 bases separated the two germline ends. The CDR3 is made up of 13 amino acids.

Notes on this clonotype: Because it lacks the conserved phenylalanine or tryptophan at the end, this CDR3 is likely a read error. The limits of the CDR3 on the DNA are not certain, so only TCRdb's listed CDR3 is given. The gene calls are TRBV9 and TRBJ2-3; the table's D call, TRBD1, has no DNA check behind it. The CDR3 region is 13 residues in length, termini included. Looked up from germline, CDR1 is SGDLS and CDR2 is YYNGEE. This chain's CDR3 is CASSVGGKSTEKL.

About this clonotype: Here the CDR3 omits its conserved ending phenylalanine or tryptophan, so a read error is the likely source. The limits of the CDR3 on the DNA are not certain, so only TCRdb's listed CDR3 is given. V gene TRBV7-8 combines with J gene TRBJ2-3; the table gives TRBD2 as D, unverified against the DNA. From germline, CDR1 is SGHVS and CDR2 FQNEAQ. From its first to its last residue, the CDR3 has 13 amino acids. The CDR3 sequence: CASSYGGSPDPHY.

A remark on this clonotype: The CDR3 does not end in the conserved phenylalanine or tryptophan, so this is likely a read error. The DNA is omitted, as the CDR3 cannot be located on it reliably, and the CDR3 follows TCRdb's listing. The V and J genes are TRBV2 and TRBJ1-2. Germline V lookup: CDR1 SNHLY, CDR2 FYNNEI. The CDR3 is made up of 15 amino acids, end residues included. This CDR3 reads CASSVAGIHEHGFAS.

The chain is built from TRBV9 and TRBJ2-3; the match to TRBD2 covers 7 bases. The junction had 10 bases not matched to a gene; V was cut back by 1 base and J by 11 bases. Germline CDR1 reads SGDLS; CDR2 reads YYNGEE. This CDR3 is 14 amino acids long. The CDR3 nucleotides are TGTGCCAGCAGCGTATTAGCGGGTAACACCGGGCAGTATTTT. Protein product: CASSVLAGNTGQYF.

Regarding this clonotype: The CDR3 end shows no conserved phenylalanine or tryptophan, and so a read error is likely. Because the CDR3's place on the DNA is in doubt, the DNA is left out and the CDR3 is given as listed by TCRdb. The rearrangement joins TRBV2 to TRBJ2-2; the DNA was not used to check the table's D call, TRBD1. Germline CDR1 and CDR2: SNHLY and FYNNEI. From its first to its last residue, the CDR3 has 15 amino acids. The CDR3 sequence is CASGDGGTDTRYFFS.

This rearrangement joins TRBV20-1 to TRBJ2-7; possible D gene TRBD2, 5 bases. Trimming took 3 bases from V and 4 from J, leaving 13 bases between them. The CDR3 has 13 residues. Germline V gene sequence: CDR1 DFQATT, CDR2 SNEGSKA (reference sequence). The CDR3 protein is CSASPGTYYEQYF. As DNA, the CDR3 is TGCAGTGCTAGCCCGGGAACCTATTACGAGCAGTACTTC.

The chain couples TRBV20-1 to TRBJ2-1; tentatively, D is TRBD1 (6 bases). V shed 0 bases and J shed 5 bases, with 14 bases lying between them. Germline-derived CDR1 and CDR2 are DFQATT and SNEGSKA (reference sequence). This CDR3 spans 15 amino acids. The CDR3 loop reads CSARDLRTEDNEQFF. DNA for the CDR3: TGCAGTGCTAGAGACCTACGGACAGAGGACAATGAGCAGTTCTTC.

Regarding this clonotype: The CDR3 carries no conserved terminal phenylalanine or tryptophan, so it likely arises from a read error. No DNA is shown, since the ends of the CDR3 on it are uncertain; the CDR3 is the one TCRdb lists. The genes are TRBV2 and TRBJ1-5; TRBD1 is taken as the D call from the table, unchecked against the DNA. The CDR3 totals 15 residues, both ends included. Per the germline V gene, CDR1 is SNHLY and CDR2 is FYNNEI. The CDR3 protein is CASGDGGTRTQYFDL.

This chain joins TRBV20-1 and TRBJ1-1; D remains unclear. The CDR3 spans 14 residues. Per germline, CDR1 DFQATT and CDR2 SNEGSKA (reference sequence). The CDR3 DNA sequence: TGCCATGCTAGAGACCCGGCAGTGAACACTGAAGCTTTCTTT. Amino acids: CHARDPAVNTEAFF.

The V gene is TRBV7-9, the J gene TRBJ2-3; D is possibly TRBD1 or TRBD2 (6 bases each). Per the germline V gene, CDR1 is SEHNR and CDR2 is FQNEAQ (reference sequence). This CDR3 is built from 15 residues. V lost 5 bases and J 13 bases, leaving 25 bases between the germline ends. The chain's CDR3 is CASSVGGHCGDTEYF. For the CDR3, the DNA is TGTGCCAGCAGCGTAGGGGGACACTGCGGGGATACCGAGTATTTT.

A remark on this clonotype: A read error may produce the germline difference seen at one junction end. The chain recombines TRBV11-3 with TRBJ2-5; maybe TRBD1 (5 bases). The CDR3 extends over 14 amino acids. Looked up from germline, CDR1 is SGHNT and CDR2 is YENEEA. This CDR3 is CATSWGSREETQYF. CDR3 nucleotides: TGTGCCACCAGCTGGGGCTCCAGAGAAGAGACCCAGTACTTC.

V usage is TRBV5-6 and J usage is TRBJ2-7; a possible D gene is TRBD2 (5 bases). The CDR3 consists of 14 residues. Germline CDR1 SGHDT, CDR2 YYEEEE. Trimming removed 0 bases at V and 0 bases at J, with 7 bases between. The CDR3 DNA follows: TGTGCCAGCAGCTTGGGGGAGAGCTCCTACGAGCAGTACTTC. It specifies CASSLGESSYEQYF.

With regard to this clonotype: The junction does not match germline at one end; this may be a read error. This chain joins TRBV7-3 and TRBJ2-1; D perhaps matches TRBD1 (7 bases). Per the germline V gene, CDR1 is SGHTA and CDR2 is FQGTGA. CDR3 length equals 13 residues. The CDR3 sequence: CASSFGGTDMQYF. The DNA of the CDR3 is TGTGCCAGCAGCTTTGGCGGGACAGATATGCAGTATTTC.

This chain connects TRBV5-4 to TRBJ1-5; no firm D call. The CDR3 has 14 amino acids. Per the germline V gene, CDR1 is SGHNT and CDR2 is YYREEE (reference sequence). V was cut by 2 bases and J by 7 bases, with 13 bases left in between. CDR3 residues: CASSFGAGGQPQHF. As DNA, the CDR3 is TGTGCCAGCAGCTTCGGAGCCGGCGGGCAGCCCCAGCATTTT.

J is TRBJ2-1 and V is TRBV6-2 or TRBV6-3, with 10 nucleotides matching TRBD2. The CDR3 totals 15 residues. With V trimmed by 7 bases and J by 1 base, 4 bases remained unmatched. The germline gives CDR1 MNHEY, CDR2 SVGEGT. CDR3 sequence (DNA): TGTGCCAGCACCATAGCGGGGGGATCCTACAATGAGCAGTTCTTC. It specifies CASTIAGGSYNEQFF.

A word on this clonotype: The CDR3 ends on some other residue instead of the conserved phenylalanine or tryptophan, so this is likely a read error. It is unclear where the CDR3 begins or ends on the DNA, so no DNA is shown, and the CDR3 is as TCRdb lists it. The V call is TRBV19, the J call TRBJ2-1; TRBD2, as called in the table, went unchecked against the DNA. Germline loops: CDR1 LNHDA, CDR2 SQIVND (reference sequence). The CDR3 extends over 15 residues, inclusive of both ends. CDR3 sequence: CASSFTSAMSSSSVH.

This clonotype was detected ten times or more. The J gene is TRBJ2-5, the V gene TRBV19; 9 bases agree with TRBD1. The CDR3 consists of 15 residues. Looked up from germline, CDR1 is LNHDA and CDR2 is SQIVND (reference sequence). V dropped 7 bases and J dropped 4; count of bases not matched to a gene: 10. CDR3 residues: CASTGTGKNRETQYF. The CDR3 DNA reads as TGTGCCAGTACAGGGACAGGGAAAAACCGAGAGACCCAGTACTTC.

V gene TRBV7-9 combines with J gene TRBJ1-6; maybe TRBD1 (6 bases). V was clipped by 2 bases and J by 12 bases, with 8 bases between them. There are 12 residues in the CDR3. CDR1 is SEHNR and CDR2 is FQNEAQ in the germline V gene (reference sequence). The CDR3 DNA sequence: TGTGCCAGCAGCTTAAAGGGGGGACCCCTCCACTTT. This codes for CASSLKGGPLHF.

The chain has TRBV7-2 and TRBJ2-7; tentatively, D is TRBD1 (7 bases). Germline values: CDR1 SGHTA, CDR2 FQGNSA. This CDR3 region has 18 residues. The V end lost 5 bases, the J end lost 4 bases, and 27 bases lay between the germline ends. The CDR3, as DNA: TGTGCCAGCAGCAATGGACAAGGGGGGACAGAGCCCCAGTACGAGCAGTACGTC. Its protein product is CASSNGQGGTEPQYEQYV.